This passage covers 25 T cell receptor beta chains from one sample sequenced in a study of beta chain features in type 1 diabetes. Study-wide results and caveats: Across all four CD4+ subsets, people with type 1 diabetes showed modestly shorter TCRB CDR3s.

cDNA synthesis used the whole RNA isolate, giving expressed TCRB sequences. The repertoire was sequenced with immunoSEQ multiplex PCR; TCRdb's copy has only in-frame clones and lacks some. The sample lists about 270,000 clones; roughly an eighth were seen once. No antigens are known for them. What was sequenced was naive CD4+ T cells from blood. These receptors all stem from a man younger than 45 with type 1 diabetes.

This CDR3 reads CASKGREGSYEQYF. The CDR3 DNA is TGCGCCAGCAAGGGAAGGGAGGGCTCCTACGAGCAGTACTTC. This chain joins TRBV5-1 and TRBJ2-7; 7 bases are shared with TRBD2. This CDR3 has 14 amino acids. Germline V gene data show CDR1 as SGHRS and CDR2 as YFSETQ. V shed 6 bases and J 0 bases; nucleotides not matched to a gene: 6.

This clone occurred a few times. V usage is TRBV7-3 and J usage is TRBJ2-5, with D perhaps matching TRBD1 (6 bases). V lost 0 bases and J lost 5, with 13 bases in between. The germline V gene encodes CDR1 SGHTA and CDR2 FQGTGA. The CDR3 has 15 amino acids. CDR3 in amino acids: CASSLTFRGGETQYF. The CDR3 DNA follows: TGTGCCAGCAGCTTAACCTTCAGGGGCGGTGAGACCCAGTACTTC. Filled out from reference TRBV7-3 and TRBJ2-5, the complete variable domain reads GAGVSQTPSNKVTEKGKYVELRCDPISGHTALYWYRQSLGQGPEFLIYFQGTGAADDSGLPNDRFFAVRPEGSVSTLKIQRTERGDSAVYLCASSLTFRGGETQYFGPGTRLLVL.

This clone was counted a few times. V is TRBV29-1 and J is TRBJ1-2, with 8 bases that match TRBD1. The CDR3 covers 15 residues. The J segment lost 4 bases and the V segment lost 5 bases, leaving 12 bases of the junction unmatched. Germline CDR1 is SQVTM and CDR2 is ANQGSEA. CDR3 nucleotides: TGCAGCGTTTCTCCTCTGGACAGGGTGACCTATGGCTACACCTTC. Protein product: CSVSPLDRVTYGYTF.

The V call is TRBV18, the J call TRBJ2-1, with 8 bases that match TRBD2. This CDR3 contains 16 residues. Germline CDR1 KGHSH, CDR2 LQKENI. V trimming: 1 base; J trimming: 5 bases; junction bases outside the gene matches: 7. The CDR3 loop reads CASSPQGAGANNEQFF. The CDR3 nucleotides are TGTGCCAGCTCACCACAAGGAGCGGGGGCTAACAATGAGCAGTTCTTC.

The chain's CDR3 is CASSPLAGGDEQYF. CDR3 sequence (DNA): TGTGCCAGCTCTCCCTTAGCGGGAGGGGATGAGCAGTACTTC. The rearrangement links TRBV18 to TRBJ2-5; 11 bases match TRBD2. This CDR3 has 14 amino acids. J lost 11 bases, V lost 6 bases, and 11 bases had no gene match. Germline CDR1 reads KGHSH; CDR2 reads LQKENI.

This clone was detected a few times. The V gene is TRBV19, the J gene TRBJ2-1; 9 bases fit TRBD2. Germline CDR1 and CDR2: LNHDA and SQIVND (reference sequence). This CDR3 has 14 amino acids. V shed 4 bases, J shed 6 bases, and the junction held 4 bases outside the gene matches. CDR3 nucleotide sequence: TGTGCCAGTAGTACCGATAGCGGGAGCAATGAGCAGTTCTTC. Translating gives CASSTDSGSNEQFF.

In this sample, this clone turned up a few times. The chain links TRBV4-3 to TRBJ2-5; D is uncertain. The CDR3 is made up of 14 amino acids. Germline loops: CDR1 LGHNA, CDR2 YSLEER. V was trimmed by 4 bases and J by 1 base, leaving 10 bases between them. The chain's CDR3 is CASSPLDGQETQYF. CDR3 nucleotides: TGCGCCAGCAGCCCCCTAGACGGCCAAGAGACCCAGTACTTC.

This sequence joins TRBV7-3 and TRBJ2-1; TRBD1 might be the D (6 bases). In germline, CDR1 is SGHTA, CDR2 FQGTGA. V was trimmed by 2 bases and J by 8 bases, leaving 16 bases between them. This CDR3 has 15 residues. CDR3 protein: CASSLGGQFFDEQFF. In DNA form, the CDR3 reads TGTGCCAGCAGCTTAGGAGGACAGTTTTTTGATGAGCAGTTCTTC. The whole variable domain, filled in from reference TRBV7-3 and TRBJ2-1, reads GAGVSQTPSNKVTEKGKYVELRCDPISGHTALYWYRQSLGQGPEFLIYFQGTGAADDSGLPNDRFFAVRPEGSVSTLKIQRTERGDSAVYLCASSLGGQFFDEQFFGPGTRLTVL.

This chain joins TRBV2 and TRBJ1-2; tentative D call: TRBD1 (6 bases). The V end lost 8 bases, the J end lost 7 bases, and 17 bases lay between the germline ends. CDR1 is SNHLY and CDR2 is FYNNEI in the germline V gene. The CDR3 loop spans 13 amino acids. The CDR3 reads CASALIGGAGYTF. In DNA, the CDR3 is TGTGCCAGCGCCTTAATTGGGGGGGCTGGCTACACCTTC.

V usage is TRBV6-1 and J usage is TRBJ1-5; the D gene is possibly TRBD1 (5 bases). Germline V gene data show CDR1 as MNHNS and CDR2 as SASEGT. V was shortened by 5 bases and J by 6 bases, with 11 bases between the two germline ends. This CDR3 comprises 13 residues. In nucleotides, the CDR3 is TGTGCCAGCAGTCCAGGGTGGGTTCAGCCCCAGCATTTT. Translation gives CASSPGWVQPQHF.

The chain combines TRBV27 with TRBJ1-4; possibly TRBD1 for D (5 bases). CDR1 is MNHEY, CDR2 SMNVEV, per germline (reference sequence). V gave up 5 bases and J gave up 7 bases, with 11 bases separating them. There are 13 residues in the CDR3. CDR3 in DNA: TGTGCCAGCAGTGGGACTTGGGGTGAAAAACTGTTTTTT. It yields the protein CASSGTWGEKLFF.

As to this clone: Other DNA sequences in the same sample also yield this CDR3. The V gene is TRBV5-6, the J gene TRBJ1-2; no firm D call. The CDR3 consists of 18 residues. Trimming left V 4 bases short and J 2 bases short, with 24 bases between. Germline CDR1 is SGHDT and CDR2 is YYEEEE. CDR3 sequence (DNA): TGTGCCAGCAGCCCGCGTTTCTCGACGGGCGGCGGGAACTATGGCTACACCTTC. Its translation is CASSPRFSTGGGNYGYTF.

This clone was seen a few times. The chain carries TRBV28 and TRBJ2-1, with 11 bases matching TRBD1. V shed 4 bases, J shed 9 bases, and the junction held 2 bases outside the gene matches. This CDR3 contains 13 residues. The germline V gene encodes CDR1 MDHEN and CDR2 SYDVKM. The CDR3 coding sequence is TGTGCCAGCAGTTCCGGACAGGGGGCTGAGCAGTTCTTC. Translated, it gives CASSSGQGAEQFF.

The V gene is TRBV28, the J gene TRBJ2-5; 7 bases match TRBD1. After removal of 6 bases from V and 3 bases from J, the junction contained 13 bases not matched to a gene. The CDR3 extends over 16 amino acids. CDR1 is MDHEN and CDR2 is SYDVKM in the germline V gene. The CDR3 region is CASSRDDWTGEETQYF. The CDR3 nucleotides read TGTGCCAGCAGCAGAGACGATTGGACAGGCGAAGAGACCCAGTACTTC. Combining the CDR3 with reference TRBV28 and TRBJ2-5 gives the whole variable domain DVKVTQSSRYLVKRTGEKVFLECVQDMDHENMFWYRQDPGLGLRLIYFSYDVKMKEKGDIPEGYSVSREKKERFSLILESASTNQTSMYLCASSRDDWTGEETQYFGPGTRLLVL.

This clone showed up just a few times. CDR3 DNA sequence: TGTGCCAGCAGCCCCCGGGACAGTGACTATGGCTACACCTTC. This gives the protein CASSPRDSDYGYTF. This sequence joins TRBV4-2 and TRBJ1-2; 7 bases fit TRBD1. V shed 4 bases, J shed 3 bases, and the junction held 5 bases outside the gene matches. CDR1 and CDR2 from the germline V gene are LGHNA and YNFKEQ. The CDR3 sequence is 14 residues long.

This clone was picked up a small number of times. The chain recombines TRBV7-2 with TRBJ2-3; 7 bases are a match to TRBD2. The CDR3 sequence is 15 residues long. CDR1 and CDR2 (germline): SGHTA, FQGNSA. The ends lost 5 bases at V and 0 bases at J; junction bases unmatched: 5. The CDR3 loop reads CASSPNSGSTDTQYF. The CDR3 DNA reads as TGTGCCAGCAGCCCCAATAGCGGGAGCACAGATACGCAGTATTTT. The full variable domain, completed using reference TRBV7-2 and TRBJ2-3, is GAGVSQSPSNKVTEKGKDVELRCDPISGHTALYWYRQSLGQGLEFLIYFQGNSAPDKSGLPSDRFSAERTGGSVSTLTIQRTQQEDSAVYLCASSPNSGSTDTQYFGPGTRLTVL.

This clone was seen a few times. This sequence joins TRBV28 and TRBJ2-2; the D gene is possibly TRBD2 (6 bases). This CDR3 has 14 amino acids. Trimming pared 4 bases from V and 3 bases from J, leaving 9 bases between. Germline lookup yields CDR1 MDHEN and CDR2 SYDVKM. As DNA, the CDR3 is TGTGCCAGCAGTTCGCCGGGAGACACCGGGGAGCTGTTTTTT. Translated, it gives CASSSPGDTGELFF.

The V call is TRBV18, the J call TRBJ2-1; 14 bases match TRBD2. Germline V gene data show CDR1 as KGHSH and CDR2 as LQKENI. The CDR3 is made up of 16 amino acids. Trimming cost V 1 base and J 9 bases; bases outside gene matches: 5. Written as DNA, the CDR3 is TGTGCCAGCTCACCACGGGGACTAGCGGGAGAAACTGAGCAGTTCTTC. Amino acid sequence: CASSPRGLAGETEQFF.

The chain employs TRBV19 and TRBJ2-1; the match to TRBD2 covers 14 bases. J lost 9 bases, V lost 4 bases, and 5 bases had no gene match. CDR3 length equals 15 residues. From germline, CDR1 is LNHDA and CDR2 SQIVND (reference sequence). This CDR3 is CASSRLAGGPGEQFF. CDR3 DNA sequence: TGTGCCAGTAGTAGACTAGCGGGAGGGCCGGGTGAGCAGTTCTTC.

Only a few counts were recorded for this clone. The rearrangement joins TRBV5-6 to TRBJ2-1, with 8 nucleotides matching TRBD1. V lost 1 base, J lost 8 bases, and 5 bases stayed unmatched. Germline CDR1 SGHDT, CDR2 YYEEEE. The CDR3 loop spans 14 amino acids. CDR3 protein: CASSLPGGGYEQFF. The CDR3 DNA is TGTGCCAGCAGCTTGCCAGGGGGCGGGTATGAGCAGTTCTTC.

There are a few counts of this clone. The rearrangement uses TRBV4-3 and TRBJ1-1; D is uncertain. CDR3 length: 14 residues. V lost 4 bases, J lost 1 base, and 10 bases lay in between. Per germline, CDR1 LGHNA and CDR2 YSLEER. The DNA for the CDR3 is TGCGCCAGCAGCCGCGGTCCCGGGAACACTGAAGCTTTCTTT. The encoded protein is CASSRGPGNTEAFF.

The rearrangement links TRBV27 to TRBJ1-1; D gene uncertain. The CDR3 extends over 14 amino acids. Trimming pared 2 bases from V and 8 bases from J, leaving 15 bases between. Per germline, CDR1 MNHEY and CDR2 SMNVEV (reference sequence). CDR3 region: CASSLAGGPKEAFF. The CDR3 DNA reads as TGTGCCAGCAGTTTAGCCGGCGGCCCAAAAGAAGCTTTCTTT.

This chain connects TRBV5-1 to TRBJ2-5, with D perhaps matching TRBD1 (5 bases). Trimming removed 4 bases from V and 3 bases from J, with 16 bases in between. The V gene's germline CDR1 is SGHRS and CDR2 YFSETQ. The CDR3 has 15 residues. The CDR3: CASSRVTGSEETQYF. CDR3 coding DNA: TGCGCCAGCAGCCGCGTAACAGGATCCGAAGAGACCCAGTACTTC.

This clone was found a few times. J is TRBJ1-1 and V is TRBV7-3; 7 positions match TRBD1. This CDR3 has 16 residues. V shed 2 bases and J 4 bases; nucleotides not matched to a gene: 10. Germline V gives CDR1 SGHTA, CDR2 FQGTGA. CDR3 in amino acids: CASSLRGGRVATEAFF. CDR3 bases: TGTGCCAGCAGCTTACGAGGGGGCAGGGTAGCCACTGAAGCTTTCTTT. Combining the CDR3 with reference TRBV7-3 and TRBJ1-1 gives the whole variable domain GAGVSQTPSNKVTEKGKYVELRCDPISGHTALYWYRQSLGQGPEFLIYFQGTGAADDSGLPNDRFFAVRPEGSVSTLKIQRTERGDSAVYLCASSLRGGRVATEAFFGQGTRLTVV.

This clone was found a few times. J is TRBJ2-6 and V is TRBV5-1, with TRBD1 matching 10 bases. With V trimmed by 2 bases and J by 0 bases, 2 bases remained unmatched. The CDR3 totals 17 residues. Germline CDR1 SGHRS, CDR2 YFSETQ. The chain's CDR3 is CASSFGQGGSGANVLTF. The CDR3 coding sequence is TGCGCCAGCAGCTTCGGACAGGGGGGCTCTGGGGCCAACGTCCTGACTTTC.